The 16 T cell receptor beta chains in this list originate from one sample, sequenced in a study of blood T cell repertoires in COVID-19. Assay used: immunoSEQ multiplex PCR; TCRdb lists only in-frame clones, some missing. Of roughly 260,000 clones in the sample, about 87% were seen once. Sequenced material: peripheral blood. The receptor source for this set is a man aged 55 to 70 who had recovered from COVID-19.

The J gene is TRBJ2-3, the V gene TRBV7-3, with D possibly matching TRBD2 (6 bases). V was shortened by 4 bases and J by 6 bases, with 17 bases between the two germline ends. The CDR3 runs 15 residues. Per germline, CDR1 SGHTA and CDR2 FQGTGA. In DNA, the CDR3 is TGTGCCAGCAGCTCCAGGAGGGCGACAGTCGATACGCAGTATTTT. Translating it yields CASSSRRATVDTQYF.

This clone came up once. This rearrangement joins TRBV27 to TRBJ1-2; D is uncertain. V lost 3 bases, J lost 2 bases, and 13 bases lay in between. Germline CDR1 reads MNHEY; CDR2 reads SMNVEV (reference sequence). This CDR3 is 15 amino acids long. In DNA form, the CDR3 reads TGTGCCAGCAGTTTGGGGATAGCGGAGAACTATGGCTACACCTTC. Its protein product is CASSLGIAENYGYTF.

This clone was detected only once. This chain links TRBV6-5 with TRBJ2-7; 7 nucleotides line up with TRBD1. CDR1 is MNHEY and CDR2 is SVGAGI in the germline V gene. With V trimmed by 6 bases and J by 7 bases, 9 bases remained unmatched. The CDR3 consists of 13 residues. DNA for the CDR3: TGTGCCAGCAGAAACCAGGGGGATAGGGAGCAGTACTTC. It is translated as CASRNQGDREQYF.

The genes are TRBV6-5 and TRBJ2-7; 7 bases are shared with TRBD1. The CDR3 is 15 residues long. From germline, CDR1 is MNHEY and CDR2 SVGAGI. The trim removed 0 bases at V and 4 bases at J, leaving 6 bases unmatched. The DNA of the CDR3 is TGTGCCAGCAGTTACTCGACAGGGCGGTGGTACGAGCAGTACTTC. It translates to CASSYSTGRWYEQYF.

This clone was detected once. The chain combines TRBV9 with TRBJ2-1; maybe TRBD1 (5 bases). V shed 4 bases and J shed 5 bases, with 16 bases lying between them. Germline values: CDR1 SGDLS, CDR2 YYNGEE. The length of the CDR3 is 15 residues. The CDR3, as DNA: TGTGCCAGCAGCACATACAGGAAAAGCCACAATGAGCAGTTCTTC. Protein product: CASSTYRKSHNEQFF.

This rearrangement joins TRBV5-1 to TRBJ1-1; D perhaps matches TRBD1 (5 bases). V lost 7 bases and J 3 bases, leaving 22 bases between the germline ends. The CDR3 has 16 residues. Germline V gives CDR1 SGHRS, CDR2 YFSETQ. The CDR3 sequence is CASSPQGNVGDTEAFF. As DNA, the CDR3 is TGCGCCAGCTCCCCGCAGGGAAACGTGGGCGACACTGAAGCTTTCTTT.

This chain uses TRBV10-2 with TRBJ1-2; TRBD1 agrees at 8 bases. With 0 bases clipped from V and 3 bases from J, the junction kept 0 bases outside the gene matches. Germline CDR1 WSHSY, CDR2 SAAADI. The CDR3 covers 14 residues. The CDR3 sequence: CASSESDRDYGYTF. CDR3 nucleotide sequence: TGCGCCAGCAGTGAGTCGGACAGGGACTATGGCTACACCTTC.

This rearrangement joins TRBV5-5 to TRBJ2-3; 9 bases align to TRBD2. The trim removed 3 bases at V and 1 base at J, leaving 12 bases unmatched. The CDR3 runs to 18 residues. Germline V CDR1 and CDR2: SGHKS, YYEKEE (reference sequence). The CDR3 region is CASSSGWPASGGTDTQYF. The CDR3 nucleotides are TGTGCCAGCAGCTCCGGTTGGCCGGCTAGCGGGGGCACAGATACGCAGTATTTT.

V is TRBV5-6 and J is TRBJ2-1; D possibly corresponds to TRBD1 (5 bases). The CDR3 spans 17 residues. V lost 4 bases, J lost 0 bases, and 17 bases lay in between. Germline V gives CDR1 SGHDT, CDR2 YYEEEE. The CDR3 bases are TGTGCCAGCAGCCCCCGCCTGGCGCAGGGCTCCTACAATGAGCAGTTCTTC. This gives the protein CASSPRLAQGSYNEQFF.

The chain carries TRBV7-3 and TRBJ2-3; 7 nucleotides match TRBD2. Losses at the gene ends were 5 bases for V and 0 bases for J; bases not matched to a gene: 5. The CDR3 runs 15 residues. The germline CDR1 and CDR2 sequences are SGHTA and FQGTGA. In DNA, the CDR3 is TGTGCCAGCAGCGCGAGCGGGGTTAGCACAGATACGCAGTATTTT. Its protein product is CASSASGVSTDTQYF. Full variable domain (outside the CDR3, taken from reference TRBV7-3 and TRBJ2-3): GAGVSQTPSNKVTEKGKYVELRCDPISGHTALYWYRQSLGQGPEFLIYFQGTGAADDSGLPNDRFFAVRPEGSVSTLKIQRTERGDSAVYLCASSASGVSTDTQYFGPGTRLTVL.

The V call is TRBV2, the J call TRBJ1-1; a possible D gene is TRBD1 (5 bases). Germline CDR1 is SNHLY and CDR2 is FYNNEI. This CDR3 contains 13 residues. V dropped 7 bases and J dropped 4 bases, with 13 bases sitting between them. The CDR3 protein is CASNGRAGTEAFF. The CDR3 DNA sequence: TGTGCCAGCAATGGCAGGGCTGGCACTGAAGCTTTCTTT.

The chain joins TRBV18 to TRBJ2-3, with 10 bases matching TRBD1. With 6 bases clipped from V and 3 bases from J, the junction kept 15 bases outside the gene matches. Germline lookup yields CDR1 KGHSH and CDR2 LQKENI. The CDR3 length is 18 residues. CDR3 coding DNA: TGTGCCAGCTCTCCCGACAGGGGGCATACTCAAGGGACAGATACGCAGTATTTT. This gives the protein CASSPDRGHTQGTDTQYF.

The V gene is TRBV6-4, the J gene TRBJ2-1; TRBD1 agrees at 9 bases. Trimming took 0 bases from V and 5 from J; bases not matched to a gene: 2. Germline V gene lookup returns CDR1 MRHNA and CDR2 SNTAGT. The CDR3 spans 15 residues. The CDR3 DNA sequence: TGTGCCAGCAGTGACTCACAGGGGGCGCACAATGAGCAGTTCTTC. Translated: CASSDSQGAHNEQFF.

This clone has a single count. The CDR3 loop reads CATWPSMNTEAFF. The CDR3 DNA sequence: TGTGCCACCTGGCCCTCCATGAACACTGAAGCTTTCTTT. The chain combines TRBV7-9 with TRBJ1-1; no definite D call. V was trimmed by 10 bases and J by 0 bases, leaving 12 bases between them. Germline V gives CDR1 SEHNR, CDR2 FQNEAQ (reference sequence). The CDR3 totals 13 residues.

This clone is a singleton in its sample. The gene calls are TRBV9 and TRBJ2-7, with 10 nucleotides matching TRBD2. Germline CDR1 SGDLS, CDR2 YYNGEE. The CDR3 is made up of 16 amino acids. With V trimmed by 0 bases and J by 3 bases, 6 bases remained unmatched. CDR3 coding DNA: TGTGCCAGCAGCGTAGGGAAAGCGGGAGGGGACTACGAGCAGTACTTC. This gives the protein CASSVGKAGGDYEQYF.

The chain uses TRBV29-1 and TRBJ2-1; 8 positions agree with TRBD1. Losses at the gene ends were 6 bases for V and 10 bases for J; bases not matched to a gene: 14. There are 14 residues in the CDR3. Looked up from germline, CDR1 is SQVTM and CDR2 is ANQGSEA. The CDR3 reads CSVVMTGVRREQFF. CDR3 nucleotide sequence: TGCAGCGTCGTAATGACAGGGGTCCGCAGGGAGCAGTTCTTC.